This TCR beta chain emerged from a study of Ad26.COV2.S vaccination and SARS-CoV-2 variants. Profiled with immunoSEQ multiplex PCR; TCRdb holds only in-frame clones, not every one. The data contain 500,000 or so clones, 89% of them singletons. The sample's treatment: about 20 received Ad26.COV2.S at low or high dose, single or two shots; 5 received placebo; per-sample allocation not given. Collection of samples fell on day 63 after the first vaccine or placebo injection. V lost 2 bases and J 0 bases, leaving 7 bases between the germline ends. The CDR3 is 14 residues long. The germline V gene encodes CDR1 KGHSH and CDR2 LQKENI.

This rearrangement joins TRBV18 to TRBJ1-1; no firm D call. The source is a person aged 18 to 65 who received the Ad26.COV2.S COVID-19 vaccine or a placebo. This sample comprised peripheral blood, obtained in a trial of Ad26.COV2.S vaccine versus placebo. The DNA of the CDR3 is TGTGCCAGCTCACCAGGACGGTTGAACACTGAAGCTTTCTTT. It is translated as CASSPGRLNTEAFF.